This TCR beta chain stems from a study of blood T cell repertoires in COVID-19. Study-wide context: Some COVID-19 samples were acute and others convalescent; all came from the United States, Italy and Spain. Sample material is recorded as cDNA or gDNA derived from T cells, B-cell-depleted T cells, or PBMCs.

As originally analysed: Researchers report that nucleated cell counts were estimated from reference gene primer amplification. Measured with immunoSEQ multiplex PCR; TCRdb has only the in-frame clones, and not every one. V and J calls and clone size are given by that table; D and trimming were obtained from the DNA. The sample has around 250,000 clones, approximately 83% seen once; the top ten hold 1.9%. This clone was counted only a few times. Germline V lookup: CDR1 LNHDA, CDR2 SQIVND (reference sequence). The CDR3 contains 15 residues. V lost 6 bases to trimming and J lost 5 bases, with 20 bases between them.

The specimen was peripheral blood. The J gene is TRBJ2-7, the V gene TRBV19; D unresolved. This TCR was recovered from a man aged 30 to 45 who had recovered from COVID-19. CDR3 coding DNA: TGTGCCAGTAGCGTCGAACAGTCAGGAATCCACGAGCAGTACTTC. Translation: CASSVEQSGIHEQYF.